The sample holds a few counts of the clone carrying this TCR beta chain. Methods used by the authors: From reference gene primer amplification, estimates of nucleated cell counts were derived. Clones were sequenced by immunoSEQ multiplex PCR, and TCRdb holds only the in-frame ones, with some missing. The DNA was the basis for D and trimming; V, J and clone size are from that table. Here the sample spans about 170,000 clones, approximately 84% being singletons. This sample is drawn from a study of blood T cell repertoires in COVID-19. Overall study: Acute-phase and convalescent COVID-19 samples originated in the United States, Italy and Spain. In each case, the material was cDNA or gDNA derived from T cells, B-cell-depleted T cells, or PBMCs.

The germline V gene has CDR1 SGHNT and CDR2 YYREEE (reference sequence). V lost 0 bases and J 2 bases, leaving 6 bases between the germline ends. This CDR3 is 14 amino acids long. V usage is TRBV5-4 and J usage is TRBJ1-3, with a possible D match to TRBD1 (6 bases). The receptor's source is a man in his forties who had recovered from COVID-19. Sequencing input: peripheral blood. The CDR3 sequence is CASSLGTAGNTIYF. CDR3 nucleotide sequence: TGTGCCAGCAGCTTGGGGACAGCTGGAAACACCATATATTTT.